The 6 T cell receptor beta chains in this list originate from one sample, sequenced in a study of a mutant IDH1 vaccine in newly diagnosed glioma. Sample time point: week 23, last vaccination. Every single dose of the vaccine, 300 ug of mutant IDH1 20-mer peptide, came with topical imiquimod. Their antigens are not known. Data came from immunoSEQ multiplex PCR; TCRdb stores just in-frame clones and leaves some out. The repertoire holds about 53,000 clones, roughly 77% seen once, with about 8.8% in the top ten. Source: PBMCs, taken from a glioma patient whose treatment included an IDH1 peptide vaccine. These receptors were obtained from a woman in her thirties or forties with glioma. Some clones in this sample may be carry-over from other donors' samples.

The CDR3 protein is CAIRNSSGGAGDTQYF. In DNA, the CDR3 is TGTGCCATCAGGAATTCTAGCGGGGGGGCCGGTGATACGCAGTATTTT. The genes are TRBV10-3 and TRBJ2-3, with 12 nucleotides matching TRBD2. The germline V gene has CDR1 ENHRY and CDR2 SYGVKD. This CDR3 spans 16 amino acids. With V trimmed by 6 bases and J by 6 bases, 10 bases remained unmatched.

V usage is TRBV7-2 and J usage is TRBJ1-2; 8 positions agree with TRBD1. The trim removed 5 bases at V and 10 bases at J, leaving 21 bases unmatched. Germline assignment: CDR1 SGHTA and CDR2 FQGNSA. The CDR3 length is 17 residues. CDR3 in amino acids: CASSMTVGYRGEGAYTF. CDR3 sequence (DNA): TGTGCCAGCAGCATGACGGTCGGGTACAGGGGGGAAGGTGCCTACACCTTC.

This clone turned up a few times. This rearrangement joins TRBV11-2 to TRBJ1-1, with 9 positions matching TRBD1. The CDR3 length is 15 residues. Trimming at V came to 5 bases and at J to 1 base, leaving 5 bases not matched to a gene. Germline values: CDR1 SGHAT, CDR2 FQNNGV. CDR3 nucleotide sequence: TGTGCCAGCAGCCCCCTGACAGGGGGGAACACTGAAGCTTTCTTT. This codes for CASSPLTGGNTEAFF.

The sample holds one count of this clone. V usage is TRBV11-2 and J usage is TRBJ2-3; 8 bases align to TRBD2. This CDR3 comprises 18 residues. Germline V gene data show CDR1 as SGHAT and CDR2 as FQNNGV. J was trimmed by 0 bases and V by 5 bases; bases with no gene match: 13. CDR3 DNA sequence: TGTGCCAGCAGCCATCAGGTGGTCGGGGGGGGAAGCACAGATACGCAGTATTTT. It yields the protein CASSHQVVGGGSTDTQYF.

This rearrangement joins TRBV5-1 to TRBJ1-1, with unresolved D. V was pared by 4 bases and J by 1 base, with 11 bases between. Germline-derived CDR1 and CDR2 are SGHRS and YFSETQ. The CDR3 is made up of 14 amino acids. CDR3 sequence: CASSIGRWNTEAFF. The CDR3 nucleotides read TGCGCCAGCAGCATCGGACGGTGGAACACTGAAGCTTTCTTT.

The V call is TRBV7-9, the J call TRBJ1-5; 7 bases align to TRBD1. Looked up from germline, CDR1 is SEHNR and CDR2 is FQNEAQ (reference sequence). The junction had 9 bases not matched to a gene; V was cut back by 5 bases and J by 5 bases. CDR3 length equals 15 residues. The CDR3 DNA follows: TGTGCCAGCAGCCCTACAGGGGCGGGGGATCAGCCCCAGCATTTT. Its protein is CASSPTGAGDQPQHF. The variable domain in full, completed from reference TRBV7-9 and TRBJ1-5, reads DTGVSQNPRHKITKRGQNVTFRCDPISEHNRLYWYRQTLGQGPEFLTYFQNEAQLEKSRLLSDRFSAERPKGSFSTLEIQRTEQGDSAMYLCASSPTGAGDQPQHFGDGTRLSIL.